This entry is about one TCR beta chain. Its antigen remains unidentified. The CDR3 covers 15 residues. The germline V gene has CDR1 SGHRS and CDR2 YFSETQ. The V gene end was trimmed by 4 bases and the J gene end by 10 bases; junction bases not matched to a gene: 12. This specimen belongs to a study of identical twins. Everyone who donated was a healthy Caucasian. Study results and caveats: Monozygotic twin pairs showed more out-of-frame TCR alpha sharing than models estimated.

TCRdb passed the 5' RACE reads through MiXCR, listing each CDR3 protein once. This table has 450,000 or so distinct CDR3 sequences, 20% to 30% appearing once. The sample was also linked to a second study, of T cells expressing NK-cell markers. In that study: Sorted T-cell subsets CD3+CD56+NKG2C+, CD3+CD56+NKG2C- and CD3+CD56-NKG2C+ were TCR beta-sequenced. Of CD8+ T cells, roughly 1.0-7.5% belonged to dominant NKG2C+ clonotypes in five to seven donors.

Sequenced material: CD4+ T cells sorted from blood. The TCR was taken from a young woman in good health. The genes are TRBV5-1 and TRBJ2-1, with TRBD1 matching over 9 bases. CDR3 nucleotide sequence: TGCGCCAGCAGCCCGGACAGGGGATTAGAACGGGAGCAGTTCTTC. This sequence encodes CASSPDRGLEREQFF.